The clone carrying this T cell receptor (beta chain) was recorded only once. Antigen specificity is unknown. These data belong to a study of cytomegalovirus exposure and HLA in healthy donors. General study findings and limits: Some TCR beta chains (around 180 of them) were listed as cytomegalovirus-associated. Data from an earlier analysis indicated that most TCR beta V segments were productive either about 87% or about 30% of the time.

The PCR made use of 60 Vbeta and 13 Jbeta primers. The method was immunoSEQ multiplex PCR; TCRdb's version includes in-frame clones alone and lacks a portion of them. The data show about 190,000 clones, with approximately 86% seen just once and approximately 0.98% held by the top ten. CDR3 length equals 18 residues. Looked up from germline, CDR1 is SGDLS and CDR2 is YYNGEE. Trimming shortened V by 0 bases and J by 0 bases, and 18 bases separated the two germline ends. The sample comprised PBMCs. The V call is TRBV9, the J call TRBJ2-5, with unresolved D. The clonotype was recovered from a boy younger than 10 in good health and CMV-seronegative. The chain's CDR3 is CASSVGPVLPPNQETQYF. Here the CDR3 DNA reads TGTGCCAGCAGCGTAGGCCCAGTACTACCACCTAACCAAGAGACCCAGTACTTC.